This entry is about one T cell receptor (beta chain). Its target is unknown. Sequenced by immunoSEQ multiplex PCR; TCRdb stores in-frame clones only, minus some. The data show around 40,000 clones, about 90% seen once. CDR1 is SGHAT and CDR2 is FQNNGV in the germline V gene. This CDR3 contains 16 residues. Deletions cut 2 bases from V and 4 bases from J, with 14 bases between. The data are from a study of T cells in localized non-small cell lung cancer. The study's findings and limits: When the top 100 tumor clones were examined, a median approximately 57 of them also appeared in the adjacent lung, which was paired and uninvolved.

This receptor was obtained from a man aged 35 to 69 with stage I lung adenocarcinoma. This sample comprised peripheral blood, obtained before any cancer treatment. The chain couples TRBV11-2 to TRBJ1-4, with D possibly TRBD1 on 6 matching bases. The CDR3, as DNA: TGTGCCAGCAGCTTATCCCTCACAGGGTATAATGAAAAACTGTTTTTT. This encodes CASSLSLTGYNEKLFF.